These 7 T cell receptor beta chains were all obtained from the same sample, sequenced in a study of beta chain features in type 1 diabetes (dated by TCRdb to 2016 to 2019). The library was made by the immunoSEQ multiplex PCR assay. All of the isolated RNA was reverse transcribed with the High Capacity cDNA Reverse Transcription Kit, so expressed TCRB transcripts were sequenced. The source is immuneACCESS, and TCRdb retained only in-frame sequences with V and J called. Part of the clones is not carried over; for the studies checked, unresolved V genes explain less than half of this, and the remainder is unexplained. Within this sample are hundreds of thousands of clones, with 68% of them counted one time only. Together, the top ten hold 0.053% of the sample. Material: naive CD4+ T cells from blood. According to the study, the label for this sample's cell subset or site signals: true naive CD4+ T cells. These receptors were obtained from a man aged 25-45 years in good health.

The CDR3 DNA reads as TGCGCCAGCAGCCAAGTGGGCTACGAGCAGTACTTC. It translates to CASSQVGYEQYF. The chain is built from TRBV4-1 and TRBJ2-7; no definite D call. V lost 1 base to trimming and J lost 3 bases, with 4 bases between them. The CDR3 runs to 12 residues. Germline-derived CDR1 and CDR2 are MGHRA and YSYEKL.

In DNA, the CDR3 is TGTGCCAGCAGCTCCACTAGCGGCTCCTACAATGAGCAGTTCTTC. Protein: CASSSTSGSYNEQFF. The genes are TRBV5-4 and TRBJ2-1; 8 nucleotides match TRBD2. The V gene end was trimmed by 3 bases and the J gene end by 0 bases; junction bases not matched to a gene: 2. The CDR3 contains 15 residues. Germline V gives CDR1 SGHNT, CDR2 YYREEE (reference sequence).

The sample holds a few counts of this clone. The chain employs TRBV28 and TRBJ2-1; D uncertain. V lost 8 bases, J lost 0 bases, and 8 bases lay in between. Germline lookup yields CDR1 MDHEN and CDR2 SYDVKM. This CDR3 has 13 residues. CDR3 residues: CASARSSYNEQFF. The CDR3, as DNA: TGTGCCAGCGCCCGGTCCTCCTACAATGAGCAGTTCTTC.

The rearrangement uses TRBV14 and TRBJ2-3, with 8 bases identical to TRBD2. The CDR3 covers 15 residues. Germline V gene data show CDR1 as SGHDN and CDR2 as FVKESK. The V segment lost 4 bases and the J segment 5 bases; nucleotides outside the gene matches: 8. This chain's CDR3 is CASSPRTSLGDTQYF. The CDR3 bases are TGTGCCAGCAGCCCTCGGACTAGCCTGGGAGATACGCAGTATTTT.

The chain combines TRBV29-1 with TRBJ2-7; D tentatively reads TRBD1 or TRBD2 (5 bases each). V was trimmed by 7 bases and J by 0 bases, leaving 19 bases between them. The CDR3 consists of 15 residues. The germline V gene has CDR1 SQVTM and CDR2 ANQGSEA. DNA of the CDR3: TGCAGCGGTGGGGGTTCAAGCTCGCTCTCCTACGAGCAGTACTTC. Translated, it gives CSGGGSSSLSYEQYF.

The rearrangement joins TRBV9 to TRBJ2-1, with D maybe TRBD2 (5 bases). V shed 0 bases and J shed 5 bases, with 9 bases lying between them. This CDR3 is built from 14 residues. CDR1 and CDR2 from the germline V gene are SGDLS and YYNGEE. As DNA, the CDR3 is TGTGCCAGCAGCGTAGGAGGGAACAACAATGAGCAGTTCTTC. Its translation is CASSVGGNNNEQFF.

This chain links TRBV2 with TRBJ1-5; D remains unclear. Germline V gene sequence: CDR1 SNHLY, CDR2 FYNNEI. V was clipped by 0 bases and J by 3 bases, with 6 bases between them. The CDR3 runs to 14 residues. CDR3 DNA sequence: TGTGCCAGCAGTGAAGCGAGGGTCAATCAGCCCCAGCATTTT. It is translated as CASSEARVNQPQHF.